These 19 T cell receptor beta chains were all obtained from the same sample, sequenced in a study of T cells in Graves' hyperthyroidism and ophthalmopathy. RNA transcripts served as the template for amplifying TCR beta CDR3 regions. First-round RT-PCR of the TCR CDR3 relied on the HTBI primer set. TCRdb redid the calling of the multiplex PCR reads with MiXCR, one entry per CDR3 protein. Of fewer than 900,000 distinct CDR3 sequences listed, 18% were seen once; the top ten hold approximately 16%. Sequences were obtained from blood. These receptor sequences come from a woman between 50 and 59 years old with Graves' hyperthyroidism that later progressed to Graves' ophthalmopathy.

This clonotype was counted at least ten times. The chain is built from TRBV7-2 and TRBJ2-2; D may correspond to TRBD1 or TRBD2 (5 bases each). The CDR3 contains 16 residues. Between the trimmed V and J ends, which lost 0 bases and 5 bases, there was a span of 13 bases. Germline loops: CDR1 SGHTA, CDR2 FQGNSA. CDR3 region: CASSLASRGSTGELFF. CDR3 DNA sequence: TGTGCCAGCAGCTTAGCGTCGAGGGGCAGTACCGGGGAGCTGTTTTTT.

V and J are TRBV15 and TRBJ1-6, with a possible D match to TRBD1 (6 bases). CDR1 is LNHNV, CDR2 YYDKDF, per germline (reference sequence). V gave up 3 bases and J gave up 0 bases, with 9 bases separating them. CDR3 length: 16 residues. The CDR3 spells CATSSGGYSYNSPLHF. CDR3 DNA sequence: TGTGCCACCAGCAGTGGGGGCTACTCCTATAATTCACCCCTCCACTTT.

This clonotype has only a few counts. The J gene is TRBJ1-1, the V gene TRBV6-1, with D uncertain. CDR1 MNHNS and CDR2 SASEGT come from the germline V gene. The CDR3 contains 13 residues. The CDR3 is CLSFQSINTEAFF. Written as DNA, the CDR3 is TGTCTTTCTTTCCAGTCTATAAACACTGAAGCTTTCTTT.

V and J are TRBV10-2 and TRBJ2-7; TRBD2 aligns across 11 bases. CDR1 WSHSY and CDR2 SAAADI come from the germline V gene. This CDR3 region has 15 residues. V trimming: 3 bases; J trimming: 4 bases; junction bases outside the gene matches: 5. The CDR3 here is CASSEGTSGGYEQYF. The CDR3 coding sequence is TGCGCCAGCAGTGAAGGAACTAGCGGGGGTTACGAGCAGTACTTC.

The chain combines TRBV2 with TRBJ2-5, with D possibly being TRBD1 or TRBD2 (5 bases each). Germline CDR1 is SNHLY and CDR2 is FYNNEI. V was clipped by 3 bases and J by 2 bases, with 10 bases between them. This CDR3 region has 14 residues. This CDR3 is CASSDKGTQETQYF. As DNA, the CDR3 is TGTGCCAGCAGTGATAAAGGGACGCAAGAGACCCAGTACTTC.

The sample holds many counts of this clonotype. J is TRBJ2-7 and V is TRBV3-1; possibly TRBD1 for D (6 bases). This CDR3 region has 16 residues. Trimming removed 4 bases from V and 3 bases from J, with 19 bases in between. Germline lookup yields CDR1 LGHDT and CDR2 YNNKEL (reference sequence). CDR3: CASSPSGTRIIYEQYF. DNA for the CDR3: TGTGCCAGCAGCCCCTCCGGGACACGGATCATCTACGAGCAGTACTTC.

CDR3 DNA: TGTGCCAGCAGGGTGGGTGCTGAAGCTTTCTTT. This gives the protein CASRVGAEAFF. The chain couples TRBV7-9 to TRBJ1-1; D remains ambiguous. CDR3 length equals 11 residues. V was shortened by 6 bases and J by 6 bases, with 8 bases between the two germline ends. Germline CDR1 and CDR2: SEHNR and FQNEAQ (reference sequence). Full variable domain (outside the CDR3, taken from reference TRBV7-9 and TRBJ1-1): DTGVSQNPRHKITKRGQNVTFRCDPISEHNRLYWYRQTLGQGPEFLTYFQNEAQLEKSRLLSDRFSAERPKGSFSTLEIQRTEQGDSAMYLCASRVGAEAFFGQGTRLTVV.

There are many counts of this clonotype. This chain connects TRBV2 to TRBJ2-1; the match to TRBD2 covers 11 bases. CDR1 and CDR2 from the germline V gene are SNHLY and FYNNEI. This CDR3 spans 15 amino acids. Trimming removed 2 bases from V and 8 bases from J; junction bases left unmatched: 5. The CDR3 protein is CASSEMVSGGDEQFF. CDR3 in DNA: TGTGCCAGCAGTGAAATGGTTAGCGGGGGGGATGAGCAGTTCTTC.

This clonotype was picked up one time. This chain uses TRBV11-1 with TRBJ2-1; 14 bases align to TRBD2. Germline assignment: CDR1 SGHAT and CDR2 FQDESV (reference sequence). V lost 5 bases, J lost 0 bases, and 15 bases stayed unmatched. CDR3 length: 21 residues. CDR3 region: CASSKYRLAGGPFVSYNEQFF. DNA for the CDR3: TGTGCCAGCAGCAAGTACCGACTAGCGGGGGGGCCTTTTGTCTCCTACAATGAGCAGTTCTTC. Supplemented by reference TRBV11-1 and TRBJ2-1, the full variable domain reads EAEVAQSPRYKITEKSQAVAFWCDPISGHATLYWYRQILGQGPELLVQFQDESVVDDSQLPKDRFSAERLKGVDSTLKIQPAELGDSAMYLCASSKYRLAGGPFVSYNEQFFGPGTRLTVL.

This clonotype was picked up a small number of times. This rearrangement joins TRBV30 to TRBJ1-5; possible D gene TRBD1, 5 bases. The CDR3 length is 13 residues. The germline V gene encodes CDR1 GTSNPN and CDR2 SVGIG (reference sequence). With 1 base removed from V and 3 bases from J, the gap between germline ends came to 7 bases. The CDR3 protein is CAWSGRVNQPQHF. The CDR3 coding sequence is TGTGCCTGGAGTGGCAGGGTCAATCAGCCCCAGCATTTT. The full variable domain, with the rest looked up from reference TRBV30 and TRBJ1-5, is SQTIHQWPATLVQPVGSPLSLECTVEGTSNPNLYWYRQAAGRGLQLLFYSVGIGQISSEVPQNLSASRPQDRQFILSSKKLLLSDSGFYLCAWSGRVNQPQHFGDGTRLSIL.

This clonotype was seen a handful of times. The chain is built from TRBV9 and TRBJ2-5; 9 positions agree with TRBD2. CDR3 length equals 13 residues. Germline V gene lookup returns CDR1 SGDLS and CDR2 YYNGEE. Trimming at V came to 0 bases and at J to 12 bases, leaving 6 bases not matched to a gene. The CDR3 reads CASSVAAGGREYF. The CDR3 nucleotides read TGTGCCAGCAGCGTAGCAGCGGGGGGCCGGGAGTACTTC.

This clonotype was seen at least ten times. This chain connects TRBV20-1 to TRBJ1-1; 7 bases map to TRBD1. The V segment lost 7 bases and the J segment 3 bases; nucleotides outside the gene matches: 5. CDR1 is DFQATT and CDR2 is SNEGSKA in the germline V gene (reference sequence). CDR3 length: 12 amino acids. The CDR3 coding sequence is TGCAGTGTTCTGGACAGGTACACTGAAGCTTTCTTT. This encodes CSVLDRYTEAFF.

This chain links TRBV7-2 with TRBJ2-3, with 13 bases identical to TRBD2. Losses at the gene ends were 5 bases for V and 4 bases for J; bases not matched to a gene: 9. CDR3 size: 17 residues. Germline CDR1 SGHTA, CDR2 FQGNSA. The CDR3 reads CASSPRLAGGYADTQYF. The CDR3 bases are TGTGCCAGCAGCCCTAGACTAGCGGGGGGCTACGCAGATACGCAGTATTTT.

The chain is built from TRBV7-3 and TRBJ1-1; TRBD1 matches 8 bases. Trimming cost V 5 bases and J 7 bases; bases outside gene matches: 6. CDR3 length: 13 amino acids. Germline V gene lookup returns CDR1 SGHTA and CDR2 FQGTGA. The DNA of the CDR3 is TGTGCCAGCAGCACACAGACAGGGGATGAAGCTTTCTTT. Translating gives CASSTQTGDEAFF.

This clonotype came up a few times. The CDR3 DNA sequence: TGTGCCAGCAGTTACTTAAAACTAGACAGCAGTGAGACCCAGTACTTC. The encoded protein is CASSYLKLDSSETQYF. V is TRBV6-5 and J is TRBJ2-5; D may correspond to TRBD1 or TRBD2 (5 bases each). From germline, CDR1 is MNHEY and CDR2 SVGAGI. This CDR3 is 16 amino acids long. The ends were cut back, 1 base at V and 5 bases at J, with 17 bases in the middle.

The gene calls are TRBV29-1 and TRBJ1-1; possibly TRBD1 for D (6 bases). Germline assignment: CDR1 SQVTM and CDR2 ANQGSEA. Deletions cut 7 bases from V and 4 bases from J, with 13 bases between. The CDR3 runs 12 residues. The CDR3 region is CSAGGRVTEAFF. Here the CDR3 DNA reads TGCAGCGCGGGGGGGCGGGTCACTGAAGCTTTCTTT.

This clonotype turned up a few times. The chain carries TRBV5-1 and TRBJ1-2; 8 nucleotides line up with TRBD1. The CDR3 has 15 residues. V lost 3 bases, J lost 8 bases, and 12 bases stayed unmatched. Per germline, CDR1 SGHRS and CDR2 YFSETQ. The chain's CDR3 is CASSYDGQGMEGYTF. In DNA form, the CDR3 reads TGCGCCAGCAGCTACGATGGACAGGGTATGGAAGGCTACACCTTC.

CDR3 sequence reads: CSIQQGGGYTF. The CDR3 DNA is TGCAGCATCCAACAGGGCGGTGGCTACACCTTC. The rearrangement links TRBV29-1 to TRBJ1-2; TRBD1 is a possible D gene (6 bases). CDR1 is SQVTM, CDR2 ANQGSEA, per germline. V was clipped by 8 bases and J by 7 bases, with 14 bases between them. This CDR3 has 11 amino acids.

V usage is TRBV5-1 and J usage is TRBJ1-3; D is unclear. CDR1 SGHRS and CDR2 YFSETQ come from the germline V gene. V gave up 0 bases and J gave up 1 base, with 2 bases separating them. The CDR3 is made up of 13 amino acids. CDR3 loop: CASSLESGNTIYF. The CDR3 DNA is TGCGCCAGCAGCTTGGAGTCTGGAAACACCATATATTTT.